This record covers a single T cell receptor (beta chain). The target antigen is unknown. This specimen comes from a study of cytomegalovirus exposure and HLA in healthy donors. The study, taken as a whole, reports: As a later analysis revealed, most CMV-associated TCR beta chains appeared HLA-restricted. As was reported, the HLA-A and HLA-B alleles of most subjects were accurately predicted from TCR beta sequences. The authors later linked a missense DCLRE1C variant to TCR beta V- and J-gene trimming.

The germline V and J ends were trimmed by 2 bases and 1 base, with 14 bases remaining between them. Germline V gene data show CDR1 as MNHNS and CDR2 as SASEGT. The CDR3 is made up of 16 amino acids. Vbeta (60) and Jbeta (13) primers were used in the PCR. Profiled with immunoSEQ multiplex PCR; TCRdb holds only in-frame clones, not every one. The repertoire has 180,000 or so clones, 80% of them found once; the top ten carry approximately 4.1%. The source of this sequence is a woman aged 45 to 65 in good health and CMV-seropositive. Sequences were obtained from PBMCs. This chain links TRBV6-1 with TRBJ2-5; a possible D gene is TRBD2 (6 bases). DNA for the CDR3: TGTGCCAGCAGTGAAAGGGTGTGGAGGGGCCAAGAGACCCAGTACTTC. It translates to CASSERVWRGQETQYF.